This T cell receptor beta chain was identified in a study of OX40 agonist ivuxolimab in advanced cancers. Enrollment shut out patients with autoimmune disease history or systemic immunosuppression. The CDR3 has 13 residues. Per germline, CDR1 MNHEY and CDR2 SMNVEV (reference sequence). The V end lost 6 bases, the J end lost 4 bases, and 10 bases lay between the germline ends. Produced via immunoSEQ multiplex PCR; TCRdb's table is partial and in-frame only. The table includes some 23,000 clones, approximately 81% detected once. The sample consisted of CD4+ or CD8+ T cells sorted from blood, taken in a trial of the OX40 agonist ivuxolimab. This clonotype was sampled from an adult with an advanced solid tumor such as melanoma, head and neck, liver or kidney cancer. V and J are TRBV27 and TRBJ2-1; D gene ambiguous. The CDR3 region has the DNA TGTGCCAGCAGCACTGACATATACAATGAGCAGTTCTTC. It specifies CASSTDIYNEQFF.